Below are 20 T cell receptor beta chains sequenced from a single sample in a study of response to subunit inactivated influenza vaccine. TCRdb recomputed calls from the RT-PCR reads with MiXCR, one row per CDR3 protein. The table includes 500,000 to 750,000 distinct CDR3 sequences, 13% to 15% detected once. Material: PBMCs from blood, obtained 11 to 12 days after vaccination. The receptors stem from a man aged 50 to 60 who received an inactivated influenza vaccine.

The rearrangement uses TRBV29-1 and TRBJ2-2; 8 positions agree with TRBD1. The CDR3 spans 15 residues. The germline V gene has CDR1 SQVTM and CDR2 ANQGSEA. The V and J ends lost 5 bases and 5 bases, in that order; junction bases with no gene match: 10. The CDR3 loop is CSVQGADKGTGELFF. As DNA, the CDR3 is TGCAGCGTTCAGGGGGCGGATAAGGGGACCGGGGAGCTGTTTTTT.

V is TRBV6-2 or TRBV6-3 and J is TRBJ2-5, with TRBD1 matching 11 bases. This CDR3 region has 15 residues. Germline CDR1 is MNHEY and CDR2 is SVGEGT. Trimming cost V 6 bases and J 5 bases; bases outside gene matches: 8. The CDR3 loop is CASRRTGGGRETQYF. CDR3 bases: TGTGCCAGCAGAAGGACAGGGGGCGGTCGTGAGACCCAGTACTTC.

DNA for the CDR3: TGTGCCAGCAGCTTAGTAGAAAGGGAGCTGTTTTTT. This sequence encodes CASSLVERELFF. The V and J genes are TRBV7-9 and TRBJ2-2; no firm D call. The CDR3 loop spans 12 amino acids. V was pared by 1 base and J by 9 bases, with 6 bases between. The germline V gene has CDR1 SEHNR and CDR2 FQNEAQ (reference sequence).

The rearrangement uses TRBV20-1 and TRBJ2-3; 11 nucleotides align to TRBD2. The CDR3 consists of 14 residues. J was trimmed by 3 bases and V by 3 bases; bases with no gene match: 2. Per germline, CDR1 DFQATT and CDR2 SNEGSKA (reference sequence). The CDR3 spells CSASVAGGTDTQYF. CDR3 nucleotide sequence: TGCAGTGCTAGTGTAGCGGGAGGGACAGATACGCAGTATTTT.

CDR3 in DNA: TGTGCCAGCAGCCTGGACAGGTTCCAGCCCCAGCATTTT. It is translated as CASSLDRFQPQHF. The rearrangement links TRBV27 to TRBJ1-5; 7 bases are a match to TRBD1. Trimming removed 6 bases from V and 7 bases from J; junction bases left unmatched: 6. This CDR3 contains 13 residues. Germline lookup yields CDR1 MNHEY and CDR2 SMNVEV (reference sequence).

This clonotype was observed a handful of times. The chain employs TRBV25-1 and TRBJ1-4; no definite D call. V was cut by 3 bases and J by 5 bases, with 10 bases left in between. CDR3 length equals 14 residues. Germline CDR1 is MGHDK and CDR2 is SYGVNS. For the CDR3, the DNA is TGTGCCAGCAGTGATAGGCAGGCGAATGAAAAACTGTTTTTT. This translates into CASSDRQANEKLFF.

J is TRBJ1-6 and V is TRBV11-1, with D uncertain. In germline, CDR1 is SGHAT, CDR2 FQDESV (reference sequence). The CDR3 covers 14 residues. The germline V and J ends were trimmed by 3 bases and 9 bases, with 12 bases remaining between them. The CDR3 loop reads CASSFRSDGSPLHF. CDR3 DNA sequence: TGTGCCAGCAGCTTTCGATCAGACGGTTCACCCCTCCACTTT. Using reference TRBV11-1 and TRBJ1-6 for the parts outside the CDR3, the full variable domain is EAEVAQSPRYKITEKSQAVAFWCDPISGHATLYWYRQILGQGPELLVQFQDESVVDDSQLPKDRFSAERLKGVDSTLKIQPAELGDSAMYLCASSFRSDGSPLHFGNGTRLTVT.

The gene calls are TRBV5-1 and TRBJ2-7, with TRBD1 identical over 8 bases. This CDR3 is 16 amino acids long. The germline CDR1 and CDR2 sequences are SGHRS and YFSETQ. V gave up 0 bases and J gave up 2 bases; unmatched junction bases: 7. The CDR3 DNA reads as TGCGCCAGCAGCTTGGCCCCAGGACAGGGTGCCTACGAGCAGTACTTC. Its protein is CASSLAPGQGAYEQYF.

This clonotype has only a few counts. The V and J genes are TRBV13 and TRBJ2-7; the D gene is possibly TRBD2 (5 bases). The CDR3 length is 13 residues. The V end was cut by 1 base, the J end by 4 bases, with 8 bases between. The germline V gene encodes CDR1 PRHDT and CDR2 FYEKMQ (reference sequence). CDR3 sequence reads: CASSLDGEYEQYF. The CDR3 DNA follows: TGTGCCAGCAGCTTAGACGGGGAGTACGAGCAGTACTTC. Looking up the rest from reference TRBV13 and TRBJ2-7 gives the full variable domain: AAGVIQSPRHLIKEKRETATLKCYPIPRHDTVYWYQQGPGQDPQFLISFYEKMQSDKGSIPDRFSAQQFSDYHSELNMSSLELGDSALYFCASSLDGEYEQYFGPGTRLTVT.

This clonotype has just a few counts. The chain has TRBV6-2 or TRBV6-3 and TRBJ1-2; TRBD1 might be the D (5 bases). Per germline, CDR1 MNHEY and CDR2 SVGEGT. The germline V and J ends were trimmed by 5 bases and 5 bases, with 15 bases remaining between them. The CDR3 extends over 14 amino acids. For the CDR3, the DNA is TGTGCCAGCAGTACGGGACGTCGGGGGTATGGCTACACCTTC. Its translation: CASSTGRRGYGYTF.

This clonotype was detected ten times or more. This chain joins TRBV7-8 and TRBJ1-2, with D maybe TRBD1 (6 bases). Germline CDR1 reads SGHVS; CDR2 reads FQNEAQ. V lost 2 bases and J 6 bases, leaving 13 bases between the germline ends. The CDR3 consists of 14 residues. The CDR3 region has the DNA TGTGCCAGCAGCTTACCGGGGGCGCAAGATGGCTACACCTTC. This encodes CASSLPGAQDGYTF.

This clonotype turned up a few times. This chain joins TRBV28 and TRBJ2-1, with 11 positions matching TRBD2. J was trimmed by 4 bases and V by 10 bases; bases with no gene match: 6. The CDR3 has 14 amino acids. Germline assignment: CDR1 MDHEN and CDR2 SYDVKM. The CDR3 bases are TGTGCCACCGTAGCGGGAGGGAAGTACAATGAGCAGTTCTTC. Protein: CATVAGGKYNEQFF.

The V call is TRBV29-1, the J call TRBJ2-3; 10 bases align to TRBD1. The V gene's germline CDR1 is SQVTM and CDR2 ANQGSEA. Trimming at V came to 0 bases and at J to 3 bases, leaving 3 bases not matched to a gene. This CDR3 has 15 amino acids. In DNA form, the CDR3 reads TGCAGCGTTGAAGAGAGACAGGGGGCGACAGATACGCAGTATTTT. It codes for CSVEERQGATDTQYF.

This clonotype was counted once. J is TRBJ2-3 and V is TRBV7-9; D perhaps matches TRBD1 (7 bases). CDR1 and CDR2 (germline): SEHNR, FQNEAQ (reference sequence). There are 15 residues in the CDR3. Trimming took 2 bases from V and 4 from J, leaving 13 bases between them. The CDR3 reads CASSLIQGRSDTQYF. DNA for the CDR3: TGTGCCAGCAGCTTAATACAGGGGAGGTCAGATACGCAGTATTTT.

In nucleotides, the CDR3 is TGCGCCAGCAGCCAAGAACCCGGGACACGGGTACCCTACGAGCAGTACTTC. Protein product: CASSQEPGTRVPYEQYF. V is TRBV4-1 and J is TRBJ2-7, with a weak D call TRBD1 (6 bases). CDR1 is MGHRA and CDR2 is YSYEKL in the germline V gene. With 0 bases removed from V and 2 bases from J, the gap between germline ends came to 17 bases. The CDR3 covers 17 residues.

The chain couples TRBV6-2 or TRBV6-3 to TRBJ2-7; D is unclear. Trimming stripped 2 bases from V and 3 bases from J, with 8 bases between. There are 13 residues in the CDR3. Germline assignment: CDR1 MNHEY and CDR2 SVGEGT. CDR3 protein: CASSYHPDYEQYF. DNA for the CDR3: TGTGCCAGCAGTTACCACCCGGACTACGAGCAGTACTTC.

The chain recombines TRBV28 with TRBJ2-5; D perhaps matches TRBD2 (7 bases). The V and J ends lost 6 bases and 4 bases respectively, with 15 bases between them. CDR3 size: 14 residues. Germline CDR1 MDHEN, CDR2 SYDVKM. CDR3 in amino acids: CASRTGGLVETQYF. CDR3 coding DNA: TGTGCCAGCAGAACCGGGGGGCTTGTAGAGACCCAGTACTTC.

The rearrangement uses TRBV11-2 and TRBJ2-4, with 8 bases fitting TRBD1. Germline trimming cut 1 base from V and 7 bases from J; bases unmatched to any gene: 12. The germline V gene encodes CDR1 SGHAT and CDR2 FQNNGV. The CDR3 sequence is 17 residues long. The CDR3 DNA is TGTGCCAGCAGCTTAGTCGGCTGGCTCGGACAGGGTAACATTCAGTACTTC. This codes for CASSLVGWLGQGNIQYF.

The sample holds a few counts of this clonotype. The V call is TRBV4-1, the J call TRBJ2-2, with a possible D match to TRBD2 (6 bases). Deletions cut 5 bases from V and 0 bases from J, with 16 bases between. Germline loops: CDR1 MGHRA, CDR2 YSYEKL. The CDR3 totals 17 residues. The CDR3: CASSFILATTNTGELFF. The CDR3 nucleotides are TGCGCCAGCAGCTTCATCCTAGCGACCACGAACACCGGGGAGCTGTTTTTT.

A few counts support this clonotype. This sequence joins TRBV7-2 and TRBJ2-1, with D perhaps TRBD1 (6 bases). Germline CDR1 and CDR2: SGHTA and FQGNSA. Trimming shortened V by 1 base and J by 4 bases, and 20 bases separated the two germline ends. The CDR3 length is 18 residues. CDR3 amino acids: CASSLVLGPGHLYNEQFF. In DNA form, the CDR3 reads TGTGCCAGCAGCTTAGTGCTCGGGCCGGGACACCTTTACAATGAGCAGTTCTTC.